Below, one T cell receptor beta chain is given with its context. As yet, its antigen is unknown. The source of the sample is a study of PD-1 blockade in classical Hodgkin lymphoma. General study results and limits: Diminished baseline TCR diversity has been reported in newly diagnosed patients relative to healthy donors.

Trimming shortened V by 4 bases and J by 1 base, and 6 bases separated the two germline ends. CDR3 length: 13 amino acids. Germline values: CDR1 SGHAT, CDR2 FQNNGV. Time point here: cycle 4 day 1 (C4D1), after less than 7 weeks of nivolumab. Following autologous stem cell transplantation, relapse occurred in every patient, and exposure to brentuximab vedotin varied. The data were produced by immunoSEQ multiplex PCR, yet TCRdb's version contains in-frame clones alone and is incomplete. The table has roughly 4,000 clones, under 80% seen once. This sequence joins TRBV11-2 and TRBJ2-3; D call uncertain. The receptor's source is a human donor with classical Hodgkin lymphoma. Sequences were derived from peripheral blood mononuclear cells (PBMCs), sampled before the fourth cycle of nivolumab. CDR3 protein: CASSSSGTDTQYF. The CDR3, as DNA: TGTGCCAGCAGCTCCTCAGGCACAGATACGCAGTATTTT.